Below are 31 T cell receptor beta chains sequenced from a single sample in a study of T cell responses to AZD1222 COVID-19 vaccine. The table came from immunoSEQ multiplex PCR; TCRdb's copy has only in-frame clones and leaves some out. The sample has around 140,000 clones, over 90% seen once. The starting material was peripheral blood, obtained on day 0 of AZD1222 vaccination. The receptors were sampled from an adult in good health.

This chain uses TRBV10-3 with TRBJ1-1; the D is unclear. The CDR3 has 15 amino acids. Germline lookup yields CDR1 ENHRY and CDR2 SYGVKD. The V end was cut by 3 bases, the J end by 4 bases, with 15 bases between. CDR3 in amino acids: CAISEVVLNPTEAFF. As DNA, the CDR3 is TGTGCCATCAGTGAAGTCGTCTTAAACCCCACTGAAGCTTTCTTT.

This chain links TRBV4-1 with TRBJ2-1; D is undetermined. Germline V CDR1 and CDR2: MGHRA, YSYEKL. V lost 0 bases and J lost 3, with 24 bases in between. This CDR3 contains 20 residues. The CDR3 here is CASSQDGLWCRRYLYNEQFF. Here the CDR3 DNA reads TGCGCCAGCAGCCAAGATGGGTTGTGGTGCCGTCGTTACCTCTACAATGAGCAGTTCTTC.

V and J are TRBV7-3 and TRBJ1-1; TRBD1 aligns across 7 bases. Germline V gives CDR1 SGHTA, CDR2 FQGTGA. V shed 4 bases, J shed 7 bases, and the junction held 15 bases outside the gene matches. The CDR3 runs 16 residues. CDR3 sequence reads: CASSSGQAGVYSEAFF. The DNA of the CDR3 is TGTGCCAGCAGCTCTGGACAGGCTGGAGTATATAGTGAAGCTTTCTTT.

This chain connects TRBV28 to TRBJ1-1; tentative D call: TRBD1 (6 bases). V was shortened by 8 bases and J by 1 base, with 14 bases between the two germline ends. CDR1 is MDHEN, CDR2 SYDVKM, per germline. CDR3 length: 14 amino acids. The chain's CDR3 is CASGTQGANTEAFF. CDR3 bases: TGTGCCAGCGGTACACAGGGCGCGAACACTGAAGCTTTCTTT.

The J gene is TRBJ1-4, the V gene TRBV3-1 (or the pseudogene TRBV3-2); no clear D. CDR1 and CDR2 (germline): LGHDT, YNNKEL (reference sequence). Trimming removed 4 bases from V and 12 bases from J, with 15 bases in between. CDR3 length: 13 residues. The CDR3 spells CASSPKTWGELFF. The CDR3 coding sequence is TGTGCCAGCAGCCCCAAAACATGGGGTGAACTGTTTTTT.

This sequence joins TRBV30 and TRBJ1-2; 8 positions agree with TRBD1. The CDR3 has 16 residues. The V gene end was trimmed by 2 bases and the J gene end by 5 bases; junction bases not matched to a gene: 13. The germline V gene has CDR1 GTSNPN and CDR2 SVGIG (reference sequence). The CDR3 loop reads CAWSLRTGIIGYGYTF. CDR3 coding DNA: TGTGCCTGGAGTTTGAGGACAGGGATAATTGGGTATGGCTACACCTTC.

DNA of the CDR3: TGTGCCACTACTGGAAGATTCGGCAATCAGCCCCAGCATTTT. Translated: CATTGRFGNQPQHF. This chain links TRBV27 with TRBJ1-5; no clear D. Germline assignment: CDR1 MNHEY and CDR2 SMNVEV (reference sequence). V dropped 10 bases and J dropped 2 bases, with 15 bases sitting between them. The CDR3 is made up of 14 amino acids.

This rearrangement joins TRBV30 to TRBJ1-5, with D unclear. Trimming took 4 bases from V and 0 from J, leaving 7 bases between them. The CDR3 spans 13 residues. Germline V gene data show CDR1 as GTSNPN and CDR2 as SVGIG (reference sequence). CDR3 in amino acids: CAWTKSSNQPQHF. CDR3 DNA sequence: TGTGCCTGGACCAAGTCTAGCAATCAGCCCCAGCATTTT.

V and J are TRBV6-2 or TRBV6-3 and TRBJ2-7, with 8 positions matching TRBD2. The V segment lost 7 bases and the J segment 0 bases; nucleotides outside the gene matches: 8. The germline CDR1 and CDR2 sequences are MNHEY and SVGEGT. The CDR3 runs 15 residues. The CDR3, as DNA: TGTGCCAGCAACCCCAGCGGGGGCTCCTCCTACGAGCAGTACTTC. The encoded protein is CASNPSGGSSYEQYF.

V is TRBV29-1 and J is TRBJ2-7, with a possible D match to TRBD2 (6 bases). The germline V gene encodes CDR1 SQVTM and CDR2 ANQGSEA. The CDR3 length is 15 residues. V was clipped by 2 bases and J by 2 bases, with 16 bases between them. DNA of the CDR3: TGCAGCGTTGAACGGAGATCTAGCGCAGCCTACGAGCAGTACTTC. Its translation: CSVERRSSAAYEQYF.

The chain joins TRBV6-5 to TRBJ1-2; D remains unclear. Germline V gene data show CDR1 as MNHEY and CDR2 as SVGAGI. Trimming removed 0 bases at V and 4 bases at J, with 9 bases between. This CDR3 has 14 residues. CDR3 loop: CASSYSTGVYGYTF. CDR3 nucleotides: TGTGCCAGCAGTTACTCGACCGGGGTCTATGGCTACACCTTC.

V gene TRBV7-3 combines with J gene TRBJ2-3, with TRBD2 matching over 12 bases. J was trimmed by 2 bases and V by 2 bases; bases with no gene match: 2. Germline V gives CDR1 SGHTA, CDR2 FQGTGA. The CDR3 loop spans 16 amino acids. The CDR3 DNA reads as TGTGCCAGCAGCTTAGGACTAGCGGGGTCCACAGATACGCAGTATTTT. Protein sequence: CASSLGLAGSTDTQYF.

The CDR3 DNA follows: TGTGCCAGTAGTATCATCCCCAACACTGAAGCTTTCTTT. This sequence encodes CASSIIPNTEAFF. The chain uses TRBV19 and TRBJ1-1; no firm D call. The V gene lost 3 bases and the J gene lost 2 bases, with 7 bases spanning the gap. This CDR3 contains 13 residues. In germline, CDR1 is LNHDA, CDR2 SQIVND (reference sequence).

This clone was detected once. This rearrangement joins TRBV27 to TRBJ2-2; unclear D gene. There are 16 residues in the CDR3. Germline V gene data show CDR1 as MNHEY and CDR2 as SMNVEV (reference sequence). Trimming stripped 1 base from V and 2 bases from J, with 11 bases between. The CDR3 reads CASSLWADLNTGELFF. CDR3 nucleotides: TGTGCCAGCAGTTTATGGGCAGACCTAAACACCGGGGAGCTGTTTTTT.

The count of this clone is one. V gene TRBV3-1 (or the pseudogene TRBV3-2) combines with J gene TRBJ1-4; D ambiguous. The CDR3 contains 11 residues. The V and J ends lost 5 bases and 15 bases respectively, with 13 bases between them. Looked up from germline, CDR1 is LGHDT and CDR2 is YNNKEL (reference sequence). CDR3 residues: CASSTLRRVFF. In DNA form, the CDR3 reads TGTGCCAGCAGCACCCTTCGGAGGGTGTTTTTT.

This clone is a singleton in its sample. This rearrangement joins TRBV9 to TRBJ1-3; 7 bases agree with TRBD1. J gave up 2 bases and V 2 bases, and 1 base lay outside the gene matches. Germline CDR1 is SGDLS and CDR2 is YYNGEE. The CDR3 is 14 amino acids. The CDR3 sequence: CASSVTGAGNTIYF. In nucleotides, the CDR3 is TGTGCCAGCAGCGTCACAGGGGCTGGAAACACCATATATTTT.

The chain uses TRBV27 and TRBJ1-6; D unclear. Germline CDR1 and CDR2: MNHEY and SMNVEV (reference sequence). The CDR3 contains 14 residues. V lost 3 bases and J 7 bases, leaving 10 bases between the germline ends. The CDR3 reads CASSFRTENSPLHF. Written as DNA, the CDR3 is TGTGCCAGCAGTTTCCGGACGGAGAATTCACCCCTCCACTTT.

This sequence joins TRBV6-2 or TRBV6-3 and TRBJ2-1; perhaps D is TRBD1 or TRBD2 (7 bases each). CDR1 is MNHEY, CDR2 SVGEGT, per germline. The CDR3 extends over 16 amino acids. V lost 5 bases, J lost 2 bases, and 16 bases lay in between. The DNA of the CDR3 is TGTGCCAGCAGTGCTGGAGCGGGACAGCCCTACAATGAGCAGTTCTTC. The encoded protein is CASSAGAGQPYNEQFF.

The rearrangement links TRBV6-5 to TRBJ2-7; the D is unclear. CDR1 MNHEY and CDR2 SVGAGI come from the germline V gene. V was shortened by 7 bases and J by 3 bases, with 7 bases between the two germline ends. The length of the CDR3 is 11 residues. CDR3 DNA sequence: TGTGCCAGCACAGGTCTCTACGAGCAGTACTTC. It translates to CASTGLYEQYF.

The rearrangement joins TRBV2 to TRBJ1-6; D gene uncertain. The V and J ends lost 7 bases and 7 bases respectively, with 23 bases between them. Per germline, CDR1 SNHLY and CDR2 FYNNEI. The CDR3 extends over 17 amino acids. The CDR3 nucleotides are TGTGCCAGCACTAGAGAGACTATAGGGTATTGGAATTCACCCCTCCACTTT. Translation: CASTRETIGYWNSPLHF. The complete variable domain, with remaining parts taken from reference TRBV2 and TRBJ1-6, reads EPEVTQTPSHQVTQMGQEVILRCVPISNHLYFYWYRQILGQKVEFLVSFYNNEISEKSEIFDDQFSVERPDGSNFTLKIRSTKLEDSAMYFCASTRETIGYWNSPLHFGNGTRLTVT.

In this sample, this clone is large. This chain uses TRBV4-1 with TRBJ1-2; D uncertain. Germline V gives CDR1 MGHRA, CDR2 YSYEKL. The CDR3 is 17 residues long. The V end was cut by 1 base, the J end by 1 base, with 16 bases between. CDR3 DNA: TGCGCCAGCAGCCAAGCGGCCGTGGGATCGTATAACTATGGCTACACCTTC. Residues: CASSQAAVGSYNYGYTF.

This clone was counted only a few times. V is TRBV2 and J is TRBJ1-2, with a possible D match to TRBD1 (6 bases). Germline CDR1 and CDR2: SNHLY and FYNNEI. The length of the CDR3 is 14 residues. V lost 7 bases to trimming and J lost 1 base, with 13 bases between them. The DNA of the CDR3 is TGTGCCAGCATAGTACAGGGACGTAACTATGGCTACACCTTC. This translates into CASIVQGRNYGYTF.

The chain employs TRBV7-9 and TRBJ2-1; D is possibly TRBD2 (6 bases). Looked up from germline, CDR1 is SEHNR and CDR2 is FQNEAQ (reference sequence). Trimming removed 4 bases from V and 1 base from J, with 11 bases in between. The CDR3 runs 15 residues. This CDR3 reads CASSSAGTSYNEQFF. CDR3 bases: TGTGCCAGCAGCTCCGCCGGGACTTCCTACAATGAGCAGTTCTTC.

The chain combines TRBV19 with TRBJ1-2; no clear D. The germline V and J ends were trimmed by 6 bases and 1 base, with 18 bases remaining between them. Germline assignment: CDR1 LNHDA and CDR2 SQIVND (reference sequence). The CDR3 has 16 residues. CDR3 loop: CASRAGGSDYNYGYTF. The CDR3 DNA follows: TGTGCCAGTAGAGCGGGAGGGTCCGACTATAACTATGGCTACACCTTC.

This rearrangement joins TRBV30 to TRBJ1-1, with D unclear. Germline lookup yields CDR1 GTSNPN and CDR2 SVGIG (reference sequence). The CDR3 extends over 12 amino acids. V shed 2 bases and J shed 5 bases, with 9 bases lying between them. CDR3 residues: CAWSPARTEAFF. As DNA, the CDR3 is TGTGCCTGGAGTCCAGCAAGGACTGAAGCTTTCTTT.

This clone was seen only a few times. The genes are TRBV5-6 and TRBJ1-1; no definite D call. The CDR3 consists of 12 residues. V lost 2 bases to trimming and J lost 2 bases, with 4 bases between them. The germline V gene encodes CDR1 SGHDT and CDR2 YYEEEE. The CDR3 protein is CASSFGNTEAFF. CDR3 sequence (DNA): TGTGCCAGCAGCTTTGGTAACACTGAAGCTTTCTTT.

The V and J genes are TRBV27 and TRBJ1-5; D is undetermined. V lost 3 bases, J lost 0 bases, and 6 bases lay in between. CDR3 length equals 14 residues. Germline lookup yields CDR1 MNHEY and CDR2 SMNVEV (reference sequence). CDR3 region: CASSFRYSNQPQHF. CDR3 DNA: TGTGCCAGCAGTTTCAGGTATAGCAATCAGCCCCAGCATTTT.

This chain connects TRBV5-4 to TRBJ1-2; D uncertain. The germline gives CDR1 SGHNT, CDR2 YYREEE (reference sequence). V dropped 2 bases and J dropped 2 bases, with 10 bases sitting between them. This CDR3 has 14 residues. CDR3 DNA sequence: TGTGCCAGCAGCTTAGCGGGTTACAACTATGGCTACACCTTC. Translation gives CASSLAGYNYGYTF.

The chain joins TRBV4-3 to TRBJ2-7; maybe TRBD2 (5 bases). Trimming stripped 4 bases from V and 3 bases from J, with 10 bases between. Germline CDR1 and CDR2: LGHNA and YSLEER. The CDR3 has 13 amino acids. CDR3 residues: CASSRSRGYEQYF. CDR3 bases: TGCGCCAGCAGCCGAAGCCGGGGCTACGAGCAGTACTTC.

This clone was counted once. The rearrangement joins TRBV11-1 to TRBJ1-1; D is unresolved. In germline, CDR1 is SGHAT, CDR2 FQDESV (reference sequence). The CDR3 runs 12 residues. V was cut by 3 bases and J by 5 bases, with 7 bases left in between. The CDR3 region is CASSLRETEAFF. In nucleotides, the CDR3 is TGTGCCAGCAGCTTGAGGGAGACTGAAGCTTTCTTT.

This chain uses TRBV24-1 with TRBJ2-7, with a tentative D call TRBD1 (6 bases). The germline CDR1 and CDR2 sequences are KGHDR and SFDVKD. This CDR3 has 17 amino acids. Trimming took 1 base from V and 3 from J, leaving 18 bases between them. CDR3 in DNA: TGTGCCACCAGTGATTTTAGCTCGGACAGTGTTGGCTACGAGCAGTACTTC. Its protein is CATSDFSSDSVGYEQYF.